This T cell receptor (beta chain) was profiled in a study of beta chain features in type 1 diabetes. This clone has only a few counts. Expressed TCRB transcripts got sequenced, as all isolated RNA was reverse transcribed. Libraries were prepared by immunoSEQ multiplex PCR; TCRdb keeps only in-frame clonotypes and omits some of them. The sample has about 140,000 clones, 6.9% seen once. This CDR3 spans 17 amino acids. Material for sequencing was central memory CD4+ T cells from blood. This chain connects TRBV21-1 to TRBJ2-1; the table gives TRBD2 as D, unverified against the DNA. TRBV21-1 is designated a pseudogene. The source of this sequence is a woman aged 25 to 45 in good health. The CDR3 DNA follows: TGTGCCAGCAGCAAAGTATCCCGGACTAGCAGCTACAATGAGCAGTTCTTC. Its protein product is CASSKVSRTSSYNEQFF.